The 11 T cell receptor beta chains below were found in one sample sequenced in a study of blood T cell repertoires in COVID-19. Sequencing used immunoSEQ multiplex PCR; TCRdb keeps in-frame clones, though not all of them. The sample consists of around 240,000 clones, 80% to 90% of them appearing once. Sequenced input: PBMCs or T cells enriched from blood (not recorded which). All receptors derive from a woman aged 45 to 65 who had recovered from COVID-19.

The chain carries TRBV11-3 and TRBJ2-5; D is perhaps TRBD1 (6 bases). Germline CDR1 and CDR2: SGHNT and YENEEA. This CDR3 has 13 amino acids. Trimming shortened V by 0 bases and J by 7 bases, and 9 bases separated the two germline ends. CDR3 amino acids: CASSLDRGRTQYF. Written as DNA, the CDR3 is TGTGCCAGCAGCTTAGACAGGGGTAGGACCCAGTACTTC.

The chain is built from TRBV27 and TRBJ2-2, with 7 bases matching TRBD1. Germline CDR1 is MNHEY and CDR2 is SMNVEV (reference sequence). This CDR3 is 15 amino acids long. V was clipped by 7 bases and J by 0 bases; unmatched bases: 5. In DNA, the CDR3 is TGTGCCAGCACCACCGGGACAGCGAACACCGGGGAGCTGTTTTTT. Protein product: CASTTGTANTGELFF.

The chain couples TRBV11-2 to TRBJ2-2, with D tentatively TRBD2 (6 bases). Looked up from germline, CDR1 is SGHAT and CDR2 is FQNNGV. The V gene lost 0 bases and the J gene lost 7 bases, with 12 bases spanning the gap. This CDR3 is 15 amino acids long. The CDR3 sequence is CASSLDPSASGELFF. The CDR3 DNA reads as TGTGCCAGCAGCTTAGACCCTAGCGCTAGCGGGGAGCTGTTTTTT.

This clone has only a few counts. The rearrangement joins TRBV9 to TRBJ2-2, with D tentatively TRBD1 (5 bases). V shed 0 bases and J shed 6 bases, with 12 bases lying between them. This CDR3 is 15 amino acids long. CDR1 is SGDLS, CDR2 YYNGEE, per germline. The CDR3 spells CASSVGAQGSGELFF. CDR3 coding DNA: TGTGCCAGCAGCGTAGGAGCTCAGGGCTCCGGGGAGCTGTTTTTT.

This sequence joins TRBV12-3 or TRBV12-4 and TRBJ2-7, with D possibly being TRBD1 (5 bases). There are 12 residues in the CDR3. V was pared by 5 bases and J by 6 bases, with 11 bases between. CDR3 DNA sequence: TGTGCCAGCAGTCTAGACCAGGGCGAGCAGTACTTC. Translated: CASSLDQGEQYF.

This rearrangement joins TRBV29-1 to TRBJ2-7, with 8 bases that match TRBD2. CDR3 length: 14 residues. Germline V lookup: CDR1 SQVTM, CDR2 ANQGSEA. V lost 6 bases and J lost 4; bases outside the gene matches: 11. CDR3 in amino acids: CSVRLTSVAYEQYF. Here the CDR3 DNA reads TGCAGCGTACGACTGACTAGCGTAGCATACGAGCAGTACTTC.

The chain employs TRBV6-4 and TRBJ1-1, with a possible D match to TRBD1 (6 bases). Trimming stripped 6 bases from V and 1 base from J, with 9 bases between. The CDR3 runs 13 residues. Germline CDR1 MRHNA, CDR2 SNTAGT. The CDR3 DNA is TGTGCCAGCAGCGTGACAGGGAACACTGAAGCTTTCTTT. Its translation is CASSVTGNTEAFF.

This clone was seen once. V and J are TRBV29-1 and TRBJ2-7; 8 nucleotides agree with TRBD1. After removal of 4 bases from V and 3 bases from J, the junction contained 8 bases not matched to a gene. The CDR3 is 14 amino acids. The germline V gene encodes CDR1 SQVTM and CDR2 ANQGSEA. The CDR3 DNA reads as TGCAGCGTTGGGCACAGGGGGAACGGCTACGAGCAGTACTTC. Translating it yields CSVGHRGNGYEQYF.

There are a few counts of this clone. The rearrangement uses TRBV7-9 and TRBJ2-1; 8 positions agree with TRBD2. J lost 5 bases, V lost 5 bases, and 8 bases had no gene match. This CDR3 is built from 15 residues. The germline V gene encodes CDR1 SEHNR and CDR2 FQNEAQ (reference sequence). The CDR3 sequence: CASSPGTSLHNEQFF. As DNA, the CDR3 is TGTGCCAGCAGCCCCGGGACTAGTCTTCACAATGAGCAGTTCTTC.

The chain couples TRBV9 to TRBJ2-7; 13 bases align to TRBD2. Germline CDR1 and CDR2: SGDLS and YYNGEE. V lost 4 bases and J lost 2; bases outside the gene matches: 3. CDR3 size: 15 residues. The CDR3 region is CASSFGTSGAYEQYF. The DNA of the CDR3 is TGTGCCAGCAGCTTTGGGACTAGCGGGGCCTACGAGCAGTACTTC.

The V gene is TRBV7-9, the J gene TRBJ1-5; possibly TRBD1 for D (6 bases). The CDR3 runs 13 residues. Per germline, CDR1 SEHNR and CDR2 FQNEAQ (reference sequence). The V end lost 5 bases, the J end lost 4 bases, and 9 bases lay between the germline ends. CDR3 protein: CASSKGVNQPQHF. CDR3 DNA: TGTGCCAGCAGCAAGGGGGTGAATCAGCCCCAGCATTTT. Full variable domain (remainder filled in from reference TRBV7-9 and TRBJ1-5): DTGVSQNPRHKITKRGQNVTFRCDPISEHNRLYWYRQTLGQGPEFLTYFQNEAQLEKSRLLSDRFSAERPKGSFSTLEIQRTEQGDSAMYLCASSKGVNQPQHFGDGTRLSIL.